This T cell receptor beta chain was documented in a study of lymphopenia after photon versus proton radiotherapy. Using immunoSEQ multiplex PCR, the repertoire was profiled, and TCRdb retains in-frame clones only, with some absent. The repertoire consists of 89,000 or so clones, with around four fifths occurring once and the leading ten covering 1.3% to 1.5%. With regard to this clone: The antigen remains undetermined.

Deletions cut 1 base from V and 5 bases from J, with 9 bases between. The CDR3 totals 14 residues. CDR1 SGHAT and CDR2 FQNNGV come from the germline V gene. Study findings and constraints: After the lymphocyte nadir, photon-treated repertoires showed oligoclonal expansion, especially of CD8+ Temra cells.

The source of this sequence is a man aged 55 to 70 with pancreatic cancer. This rearrangement joins TRBV11-2 to TRBJ2-1; possible D gene TRBD1, 6 bases. Material: peripheral blood, obtained from a patient treated with proton-based radiotherapy. Here the CDR3 reads CASSLARGNNEQFF. CDR3 nucleotide sequence: TGTGCCAGCAGCTTAGCCAGGGGAAACAATGAGCAGTTCTTC. Based on the CDR3 plus reference TRBV11-2 and TRBJ2-1, the full variable domain is EAGVAQSPRYKIIEKRQSVAFWCNPISGHATLYWYQQILGQGPKLLIQFQNNGVVDDSQLPKDRFSAERLKGVDSTLKIQPAKLEDSAVYLCASSLARGNNEQFFGPGTRLTVL.